A single sample gave rise to the 28 T cell receptor beta chains below, sequenced in a study of shared clonotypes between healthy human individuals. Only CD45RO-negative cells positively selected for CCR7 counted as naive CD8 cells, so terminally differentiated effector memory CD45RA+ cells were excluded. Repertoires were generated with immunoSEQ multiplex PCR, while TCRdb's copy carries only in-frame clones and drops some. The data contain about 590,000 clones, roughly 95% of them singletons. Sequenced material: naive CD8+ T cells sorted from blood. These receptors were taken from a woman younger than 45 in good health.

V gene TRBV29-1 combines with J gene TRBJ2-3; a possible D gene is TRBD1 (6 bases). V was trimmed by 3 bases and J by 4 bases, leaving 17 bases between them. The CDR3 totals 15 residues. The germline gives CDR1 SQVTM, CDR2 ANQGSEA. CDR3 in DNA: TGCAGCGTTGATTCGGTTGGGGACACTGCAGATACGCAGTATTTT. It codes for CSVDSVGDTADTQYF.

The chain has TRBV15 and TRBJ2-7, with 11 bases fitting TRBD2. Germline V CDR1 and CDR2: LNHNV, YYDKDF (reference sequence). This CDR3 is 15 amino acids long. Trimming took 11 bases from V and 1 from J; bases not matched to a gene: 10. The CDR3 region has the DNA TGTGCCCGCCCGGGGGGGACTAGCGGTTCCTACGAGCAGTACTTC. This codes for CARPGGTSGSYEQYF.

The gene calls are TRBV19 and TRBJ1-5; TRBD1 agrees at 7 bases. This CDR3 is 15 amino acids long. V was clipped by 5 bases and J by 7 bases; unmatched bases: 11. Germline CDR1 is LNHDA and CDR2 is SQIVND (reference sequence). The CDR3 DNA sequence: TGTGCCAGTAGTCAAGACAGGGCGGCAGGGCAGCCCCAGCATTTT. Protein sequence: CASSQDRAAGQPQHF.

The V call is TRBV7-2, the J call TRBJ2-5; D ambiguous. The end of the DNA is better explained by TRBJ2-7, so the J call may be wrong. The length of the CDR3 is 15 residues. Germline V lookup: CDR1 SGHTA, CDR2 FQGNSA. The CDR3 DNA follows: TGTGCCAGCAGCTTAGTATCGGACCACTCCTACGAGCAGTACTTC. It codes for CASSLVSDHSYEQYF.

In its sample, this clone was seen a few times. The CDR3 DNA reads TGTGCCAGCAGAACCGGGGAGGTGAACACCGGGGAGCTGTTTTTT. Translation gives CASRTGEVNTGELFF. The chain couples TRBV14 to TRBJ2-2, with D possibly TRBD2 on 6 matching bases. This CDR3 region has 15 residues. V was cut by 6 bases and J by 1 base, with 12 bases left in between. Germline CDR1 SGHDN, CDR2 FVKESK.

V is TRBV13 and J is TRBJ1-3; 10 bases line up with TRBD1. V lost 4 bases to trimming and J lost 8 bases; unmatched junction nucleotides: 5. This CDR3 is built from 14 residues. Per germline, CDR1 PRHDT and CDR2 FYEKMQ (reference sequence). CDR3 in DNA: TGTGCCAGCAGCTACCGGGACAGGGGAGACACCATATATTTT. It encodes CASSYRDRGDTIYF.

This chain links TRBV29-1 with TRBJ2-7; 12 bases align to TRBD2. The V gene end was trimmed by 5 bases and the J gene end by 0 bases; junction bases not matched to a gene: 11. CDR1 is SQVTM and CDR2 is ANQGSEA in the germline V gene. There are 17 residues in the CDR3. CDR3 protein: CSVSTSGRDRFSYEQYF. CDR3 bases: TGCAGCGTTTCGACTAGCGGGAGAGACCGCTTCTCCTACGAGCAGTACTTC.

This sequence joins TRBV27 and TRBJ2-7, with D tentatively TRBD2 (6 bases). This CDR3 contains 19 residues. The germline V and J ends were trimmed by 2 bases and 2 bases, with 25 bases remaining between them. Germline loops: CDR1 MNHEY, CDR2 SMNVEV (reference sequence). CDR3 sequence reads: CASSLIVPPRGTRAYEQYF. In DNA form, the CDR3 reads TGTGCCAGCAGTTTAATAGTTCCCCCGCGTGGGACTCGAGCCTACGAGCAGTACTTC.

The V gene is TRBV4-2, the J gene TRBJ2-2, with 10 bases fitting TRBD2. The CDR3 runs to 18 residues. Trimming at V came to 0 bases and at J to 4 bases, leaving 8 bases not matched to a gene. Germline V gives CDR1 LGHNA, CDR2 YNFKEQ. For the CDR3, the DNA is TGTGCCAGCAGCCAAGAACGCCCGGCTAGCGGGAGCACCGGGGAGCTGTTTTTT. This translates into CASSQERPASGSTGELFF.

This sequence joins TRBV30 and TRBJ2-4; D may be TRBD2 (5 bases). The V and J ends lost 2 bases and 0 bases respectively, with 11 bases between them. The CDR3 loop spans 15 amino acids. Germline V gene lookup returns CDR1 GTSNPN and CDR2 SVGIG (reference sequence). The CDR3 reads CAWSTGYGAKNIQYF. As DNA, the CDR3 is TGTGCCTGGAGTACGGGGTATGGAGCCAAAAACATTCAGTACTTC.

The genes are TRBV27 and TRBJ1-5; D is unclear. Germline-derived CDR1 and CDR2 are MNHEY and SMNVEV (reference sequence). V lost 7 bases to trimming and J lost 1 base, with 14 bases between them. The CDR3 loop spans 15 amino acids. CDR3 sequence (DNA): TGTGCCAGCACCCCCGAGGGTTCAAGCAATCAGCCCCAGCATTTT. It is translated as CASTPEGSSNQPQHF.

The chain uses TRBV7-3 and TRBJ2-3; D is unclear. Germline loops: CDR1 SGHTA, CDR2 FQGTGA. Trimming cost V 3 bases and J 1 base, with 8 bases left between them. This CDR3 contains 14 residues. Here the CDR3 DNA reads TGTGCCAGCAGCTTTAATCAGGGCACAGATACGCAGTATTTT. Residues: CASSFNQGTDTQYF.

The rearrangement links TRBV13 to TRBJ2-7; TRBD1 agrees at 8 bases. CDR1 is PRHDT and CDR2 is FYEKMQ in the germline V gene (reference sequence). This CDR3 is built from 15 residues. V was pared by 4 bases and J by 3 bases, with 8 bases of the junction left unmatched. The CDR3 DNA sequence: TGTGCCAGCAGCTCTCGGACAGGGCCAGACTACGAGCAGTACTTC. It specifies CASSSRTGPDYEQYF.

The gene calls are TRBV27 and TRBJ2-7; tentatively, D is TRBD1 or TRBD2 (5 bases each). Deletions cut 5 bases from V and 6 bases from J, with 11 bases between. CDR3 size: 12 residues. The germline V gene encodes CDR1 MNHEY and CDR2 SMNVEV (reference sequence). CDR3 protein: CASSTGGSEQYF. Here the CDR3 DNA reads TGTGCCAGCAGTACAGGAGGCTCCGAGCAGTACTTC.

V gene TRBV27 combines with J gene TRBJ2-6, with D uncertain. The CDR3 totals 14 residues. V was trimmed by 6 bases and J by 0 bases, leaving 6 bases between them. From germline, CDR1 is MNHEY and CDR2 SMNVEV (reference sequence). As DNA, the CDR3 is TGTGCCAGCAGGCTAATCTCTGGGGCCAACGTCCTGACTTTC. Protein product: CASRLISGANVLTF.

V and J are TRBV11-2 and TRBJ2-3, with 8 positions matching TRBD2. With V trimmed by 7 bases and J by 2 bases, 8 bases remained unmatched. This CDR3 has 15 residues. The germline CDR1 and CDR2 sequences are SGHAT and FQNNGV. In DNA, the CDR3 is TGTGCCAGCATGGCCAGCGGGAGTTTCACAGATACGCAGTATTTT. Its protein product is CASMASGSFTDTQYF.

The chain couples TRBV29-1 to TRBJ1-1; D not certain. V lost 4 bases to trimming and J lost 0 bases, with 6 bases between them. The V gene's germline CDR1 is SQVTM and CDR2 ANQGSEA. This CDR3 spans 12 amino acids. CDR3 DNA sequence: TGCAGCGTTGTTGTGATGAACACTGAAGCTTTCTTT. Protein product: CSVVVMNTEAFF.

V and J are TRBV11-2 and TRBJ1-6; 8 bases are shared with TRBD1. Looked up from germline, CDR1 is SGHAT and CDR2 is FQNNGV. Trimming at V came to 5 bases and at J to 9 bases, leaving 9 bases not matched to a gene. The CDR3 runs 15 residues. The CDR3 nucleotides read TGTGCCAGCAGCACGATGGACAGGGAAGGTTCACCCCTCCACTTT. This translates into CASSTMDREGSPLHF. Based on the CDR3 plus reference TRBV11-2 and TRBJ1-6, the full variable domain is EAGVAQSPRYKIIEKRQSVAFWCNPISGHATLYWYQQILGQGPKLLIQFQNNGVVDDSQLPKDRFSAERLKGVDSTLKIQPAKLEDSAVYLCASSTMDREGSPLHFGNGTRLTVT.

The chain combines TRBV2 with TRBJ2-5, with no clear D. Trimming stripped 7 bases from V and 5 bases from J, with 8 bases between. Germline V gene lookup returns CDR1 SNHLY and CDR2 FYNNEI. CDR3 length equals 11 residues. The CDR3 sequence: CASILFETQYF. In DNA, the CDR3 is TGTGCCAGCATCCTTTTTGAGACCCAGTACTTC.

On this clone itself: Distinct nucleotide sequences in the sample also encode this CDR3. The chain has TRBV5-4 and TRBJ2-7, with 8 bases identical to TRBD1. J was trimmed by 2 bases and V by 1 base; bases with no gene match: 2. The CDR3 has 14 amino acids. Germline-derived CDR1 and CDR2 are SGHNT and YYREEE (reference sequence). The CDR3: CASSLTGGPYEQYF. The DNA for the CDR3 is TGTGCCAGCAGCTTGACAGGGGGTCCCTACGAGCAGTACTTC.

The chain links TRBV9 to TRBJ1-2, with D tentatively TRBD1 (5 bases). The germline V and J ends were trimmed by 3 bases and 3 bases, with 18 bases remaining between them. Germline-derived CDR1 and CDR2 are SGDLS and YYNGEE. CDR3 length: 16 amino acids. The CDR3 nucleotides are TGTGCCAGCAGCGGTCGCGACAAACAGGACGACTATGGCTACACCTTC. Translated, it gives CASSGRDKQDDYGYTF. The full variable domain, with the rest looked up from reference TRBV9 and TRBJ1-2, is DSGVTQTPKHLITATGQRVTLRCSPRSGDLSVYWYQQSLDQGLQFLIQYYNGEERAKGNILERFSAQQFPDLHSELNLSSLELGDSALYFCASSGRDKQDDYGYTFGSGTRLTVV.

The chain recombines TRBV18 with TRBJ2-7; perhaps TRBD1 as D (5 bases). Between the trimmed V and J ends, which lost 3 bases and 7 bases, there was a span of 16 bases. The germline V gene has CDR1 KGHSH and CDR2 LQKENI. This CDR3 has 14 residues. The CDR3 spells CASSPIDRHEEQYF. For the CDR3, the DNA is TGTGCCAGCTCACCGATAGACAGACACGAAGAGCAGTACTTC.

The V call is TRBV4-2, the J call TRBJ2-7; 8 nucleotides align to TRBD2. V was clipped by 0 bases and J by 1 base; unmatched bases: 5. The CDR3 runs 16 residues. CDR1 is LGHNA, CDR2 YNFKEQ, per germline. The DNA of the CDR3 is TGTGCCAGCAGCCAAGAGCCTTCGGGAGGGTCCTACGAGCAGTACTTC. It is translated as CASSQEPSGGSYEQYF.

This sequence joins TRBV7-8 and TRBJ2-1; 11 bases map to TRBD1. With V trimmed by 6 bases and J by 9 bases, 13 bases remained unmatched. Germline loops: CDR1 SGHVS, CDR2 FQNEAQ. The CDR3 is made up of 16 amino acids. The CDR3 DNA reads as TGTGCCAGCAGTCCTCTTATTGGGACAGGGGGGGTTGAGCAGTTCTTC. Its protein is CASSPLIGTGGVEQFF.

This clone was picked up a small number of times. The V gene is TRBV25-1, the J gene TRBJ1-3; D uncertain. V was trimmed by 2 bases and J by 4 bases, leaving 9 bases between them. The CDR3 length is 14 residues. Germline CDR1 is MGHDK and CDR2 is SYGVNS. CDR3 nucleotides: TGTGCCAGCAGTGAAGTGGGCCAGGGAAACACCATATATTTT. Its translation is CASSEVGQGNTIYF.

The gene calls are TRBV7-9 and TRBJ2-7; TRBD2 might be the D (6 bases). Germline loops: CDR1 SEHNR, CDR2 FQNEAQ (reference sequence). This CDR3 is built from 14 residues. The V end was cut by 5 bases, the J end by 7 bases, with 18 bases between. CDR3 region: CASSTAEGKEEQYF. The DNA for the CDR3 is TGTGCCAGCAGCACGGCGGAGGGAAAGGAGGAGCAGTACTTC.

The rearrangement joins TRBV9 to TRBJ1-2; D perhaps matches TRBD1 (6 bases). V was shortened by 3 bases and J by 4 bases, with 10 bases between the two germline ends. The CDR3 covers 13 residues. Germline V lookup: CDR1 SGDLS, CDR2 YYNGEE. For the CDR3, the DNA is TGTGCCAGCAGCGGAGGGACACCCTATGGCTACACCTTC. Amino acids: CASSGGTPYGYTF.

The rearrangement uses TRBV4-1 and TRBJ2-1, with D uncertain. This CDR3 has 15 residues. Germline V gives CDR1 MGHRA, CDR2 YSYEKL. With 4 bases removed from V and 8 bases from J, the gap between germline ends came to 18 bases. The CDR3 here is CASSLDGGWGYEQFF. The CDR3 nucleotides read TGCGCCAGCAGCCTCGATGGCGGTTGGGGATATGAGCAGTTCTTC.